These 2 T cell receptor beta chains were all obtained from the same sample, sequenced in a study of CXCR4 blockade with PD-1 therapy in pancreatic cancer. Data came from immunoSEQ multiplex PCR; TCRdb stores just in-frame clones and leaves some out. This table holds several thousand clones, roughly two fifths found once. Sequences were obtained from tumor tissue. These receptors were collected from a human donor with pancreatic ductal adenocarcinoma.

CDR3 region: CASSLLRGYNEQFF. In DNA form, the CDR3 reads TGTGCCAGCAGCTTACTCCGCGGATACAATGAGCAGTTCTTC. V usage is TRBV11-3 and J usage is TRBJ2-1; no clear D. V lost 2 bases and J 4 bases, leaving 9 bases between the germline ends. The CDR3 spans 14 residues. The V gene's germline CDR1 is SGHNT and CDR2 YENEEA. Supplemented by reference TRBV11-3 and TRBJ2-1, the full variable domain reads EAGVVQSPRYKIIEKKQPVAFWCNPISGHNTLYWYLQNLGQGPELLIRYENEEAVDDSQLPKDRFSAERLKGVDSTLKIQPAELGDSAVYLCASSLLRGYNEQFFGPGTRLTVL.

There are a few counts of this clone. This rearrangement joins TRBV6-8 to TRBJ2-3, with D possibly matching TRBD1 (5 bases). Trimming removed 5 bases from V and 4 bases from J, with 22 bases in between. CDR3 length: 17 residues. CDR1 and CDR2 (germline): MNHGY, SAAAGT. The CDR3 sequence is CASSVLVGASLADTQYF. In nucleotides, the CDR3 is TGTGCCAGCAGTGTTTTAGTTGGGGCCTCTTTGGCAGATACGCAGTATTTT.